This T cell receptor (beta chain) was sequenced for a study of glioma-infiltrating T cells. Trimming removed 3 bases from V and 0 bases from J; junction bases left unmatched: 5. CDR1 is GTSNPN and CDR2 is SVGIG in the germline V gene (reference sequence). The CDR3 sequence is 15 residues long. This clonotype has just a few counts. Using RNA template, CDR3s of TCR alpha and beta were amplified with iRepertoire arm-PCR. MiXCR, applied by TCRdb to the multiplex PCR reads, yields one record per CDR3 protein. The sample has around 190,000 distinct CDR3 sequences, over 30% seen once. The gene calls are TRBV30 and TRBJ2-3; 8 positions agree with TRBD1. The sequence derives from a human donor with low-grade glioma or glioblastoma, undergoing nonglioma brain surgery, or in good health (not recorded which). The source material was glioma tissue, nonneoplastic brain tissue, or PBMCs (not recorded which). DNA of the CDR3: TGTGCCTGGAGCAACGGACAGGGAAGCACAGATACGCAGTATTTT. Its translation: CAWSNGQGSTDTQYF.